This T cell receptor (beta chain) was sequenced for a study of T cell repertoires in cytomegalovirus infection (dated by TCRdb to between 2019 and 2020). Some background on the complete study: The HLA type of each donor mattered for the analysis, because public TCR beta signatures pointed to carriage of CMV infection along with the matching HLA type.

This clonotype was counted between two and nine times. Its recognized antigen is unknown. Per-base qualities were not stored, and no clone one base away is much larger. The CDR3 contains 14 residues, cysteine and phenylalanine counted. CDR3 DNA only is kept here, 42 bases in frame from base 1. The CDR1 and CDR2 encoded by the germline V gene (reference sequence) are MNHEY and SMNVEV. V gives up 4 bases and J gives up 1 base, and the segment between their germline ends measures 10 bases. Sequencing took place on an Illumina HiSeq 1500. Through fastp at Q25 and MiXCR, TCRdb rebuilt clones from the public reads, retaining in-frame beta chains. CDR3 protein sequences are deduplicated, and each keeps its most common genes and DNA. The sample table lists approximately 180,000 distinct CDR3 sequences, about 21% of them with a count of one. The ten largest clones take up about 2.9% of the sample. The investigation overall reported the following: In both this cohort and an independent approximately 370-donor cohort, the cumulative frequency of public TCR beta family members distinguished carriers of CMV infection plus the relevant HLA type. The ex vivo response was dominated by HLA-C-restricted CMV-specific TCR beta clonotypes, which also provided the single most frequent clonotype in two of eight donors.

The sequenced sample was PBMCs. The chain is encoded by TRBV27 joined to TRBJ1-1, with the D gene uncertain. The sequence was obtained from a human donor in good health (CMV status not recorded). Some clones in this sample may be carry-over from other donors' samples. Here the CDR3 is given as CASSYQAENTEAFF. In nucleotide form, the sequence is TGTGCCAGCAGTTACCAAGCAGAGAACACTGAAGCTTTCTTT.